The 7 T cell receptor beta chains below all came from one sample that was sequenced in a study of blood T cell repertoires in COVID-19. Clones were sequenced by immunoSEQ multiplex PCR, and TCRdb holds only the in-frame ones, with some missing. The sample contains roughly 290,000 clones, 90% of which appear only once. Sequenced input: PBMCs or T cells enriched from blood (not recorded which). The receptor set was obtained from a woman younger than 35 with acute COVID-19.

J is TRBJ2-2 and V is TRBV28; 14 nucleotides agree with TRBD2. The germline V gene encodes CDR1 MDHEN and CDR2 SYDVKM. The CDR3 length is 17 residues. V shed 3 bases, J shed 4 bases, and the junction held 4 bases outside the gene matches. This CDR3 reads CASSLDGLAGGTGELFF. As DNA, the CDR3 is TGTGCCAGCAGTTTGGATGGACTAGCGGGAGGCACCGGGGAGCTGTTTTTT.

This clone was observed a single time. V and J are TRBV7-3 and TRBJ2-2, with D possibly TRBD1 on 5 matching bases. V was pared by 3 bases and J by 6 bases, with 11 bases between. The CDR3 is made up of 14 amino acids. Germline V gene data show CDR1 as SGHTA and CDR2 as FQGTGA. The CDR3 is CASSFSSGPGELFF. The CDR3 coding sequence is TGTGCCAGCAGCTTTAGTTCAGGGCCCGGGGAGCTGTTTTTT. The full variable domain, its missing parts supplied by reference TRBV7-3 and TRBJ2-2, is GAGVSQTPSNKVTEKGKYVELRCDPISGHTALYWYRQSLGQGPEFLIYFQGTGAADDSGLPNDRFFAVRPEGSVSTLKIQRTERGDSAVYLCASSFSSGPGELFFGEGSRLTVL.

A few counts support this clone. The chain couples TRBV4-1 to TRBJ2-4; 8 bases line up with TRBD1. Germline lookup yields CDR1 MGHRA and CDR2 YSYEKL. This CDR3 region has 16 residues. The V segment lost 0 bases and the J segment 9 bases; nucleotides outside the gene matches: 10. The CDR3 coding sequence is TGCGCCAGCAGCCAAGATGGGTGGACAGGGAGGTTCATTCAGTACTTC. Its translation: CASSQDGWTGRFIQYF.

This sequence joins TRBV7-3 and TRBJ2-3; 10 nucleotides match TRBD2. CDR3 size: 17 residues. Germline lookup yields CDR1 SGHTA and CDR2 FQGTGA. Germline trimming cut 3 bases from V and 0 bases from J; bases unmatched to any gene: 6. The CDR3 loop is CASSFTGLAASTDTQYF. Here the CDR3 DNA reads TGTGCCAGCAGCTTTACCGGACTAGCGGCTAGCACAGATACGCAGTATTTT.

The chain combines TRBV3-1 (or the pseudogene TRBV3-2) with TRBJ1-6; TRBD1 is a possible D gene (5 bases). This CDR3 is 16 amino acids long. In germline, CDR1 is LGHDT, CDR2 YNNKEL (reference sequence). The V end lost 5 bases, the J end lost 7 bases, and 18 bases lay between the germline ends. DNA of the CDR3: TGTGCCAGCAGCGTACGGGGGGGAAGCAGCAATTCACCCCTCCACTTT. It is translated as CASSVRGGSSNSPLHF.

The chain is built from TRBV5-1 and TRBJ2-3; D might be TRBD1 (6 bases). CDR3 length: 15 residues. Germline V CDR1 and CDR2: SGHRS, YFSETQ. V was pared by 2 bases and J by 5 bases, with 15 bases between. The CDR3 is CASSFPGQLEDTQYF. For the CDR3, the DNA is TGCGCCAGCAGCTTCCCCGGACAGCTTGAAGATACGCAGTATTTT.

The chain carries TRBV4-3 and TRBJ2-5; 16 bases match TRBD2. Germline CDR1 is LGHNA and CDR2 is YSLEER. The junction had 5 bases not matched to a gene; V was cut back by 4 bases and J by 3 bases. The CDR3 totals 17 residues. This chain's CDR3 is CASSLGLAGGPEETQYF. As DNA, the CDR3 is TGCGCCAGCAGCCTGGGACTAGCGGGAGGGCCGGAAGAGACCCAGTACTTC.